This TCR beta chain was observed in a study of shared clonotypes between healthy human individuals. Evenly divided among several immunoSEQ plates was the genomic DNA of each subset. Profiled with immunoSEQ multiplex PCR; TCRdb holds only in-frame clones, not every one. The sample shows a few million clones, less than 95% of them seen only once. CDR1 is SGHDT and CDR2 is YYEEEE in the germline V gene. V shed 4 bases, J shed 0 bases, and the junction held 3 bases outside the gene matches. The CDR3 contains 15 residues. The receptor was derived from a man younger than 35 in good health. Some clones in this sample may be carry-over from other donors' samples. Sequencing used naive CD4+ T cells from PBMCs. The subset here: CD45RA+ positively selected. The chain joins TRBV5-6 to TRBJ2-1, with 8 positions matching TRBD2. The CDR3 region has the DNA TGTGCCAGCAGCAGCAGCGGGAGCTCCTACAATGAGCAGTTCTTC. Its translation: CASSSSGSSYNEQFF.